This TCR beta chain stems from a study of Ad26.COV2.S vaccination and SARS-CoV-2 variants listed by TCRdb under 2021. Turning to the overall study: Vaccine-arm donors came from COV1001, a multicentre, randomized, double-blind, placebo-controlled phase I-IIa trial of Ad26.COV2.S in healthy adults. Ad26.COV2.S was administered intramuscularly at a dose of 5x10^10 or 1x10^11 viral particles, either as one shot or as two shots given 56 days apart. TCRbeta repertoire sequencing served as the tool for gauging how specific and how broad the SARS-CoV-2-reactive T cell receptors were following Ad26.COV2.S vaccination. The TCR-sequenced set comprised roughly 30 samples: around 20 Ad26.COV2.S vaccine recipients, 5 placebo recipients and 8 SARS-CoV-2 convalescent individuals. Trial participants were randomized into five groups of five: low-dose or high-dose Ad26.COV2.S given once or twice, or placebo on both occasions. Blinding of investigators to trial group allocation was maintained during experiments and outcome assessment.

The label giving this sample's treatment or condition can be read as: roughly 18 received Ad26.COV2.S at low or high dose, single or two shots; about 5 received placebo; per-sample allocation not given. Repertoires of vaccine and placebo recipients were sequenced from samples collected on day 63 after the first injection. In Cohort 1b, some 25 adults aged 18-55 years were enrolled at a single site in Boston, USA, between 29 July and 7 August 2020. Ad26.COV2.S consisted of a replication-incompetent adenovirus type 26 vector by which a prefusion-stabilized SARS-CoV-2 spike protein from the original Wuhan strain was expressed. Including cysteine and phenylalanine, the CDR3 has 14 amino acids. Of the read, only the CDR3 DNA is kept; its 42 bases are in frame from base 1. Cut back by 1 base and 0 bases, the V and J ends lie 4 bases apart. Via the germline V gene (reference sequence), CDR1 is SEHNR and CDR2 FQNEAQ.

TCRbeta CDR3 regions were sequenced with the immunoSEQ Assay. After extraction, genomic DNA underwent amplification by bias-controlled multiplex PCR, followed by high-throughput sequencing. As for how the authors treated the data: To quantify the absolute abundance of every unique TCRbeta CDR3 region, sequences were collapsed and filtered. T cell fraction was estimated by normalization of TCRbeta template counts to usable DNA, with usable DNA being measured through amplification of reference genes present in all nucleated cells. Repertoire TCRs were annotated as SARS-CoV-2-specific when V gene, CDR3 amino acid sequence and J gene were exactly matched to a known reactive TCR set. The reference SARS-CoV-2 TCR set was derived from MIRA and filtered for enrichment in COVID-19-positive ImmuneCODE repertoires, a step that removed public or cross-reactive TCRs. Using the MIRA antigens, annotated TCRs were further analysed by specific ORF or by position within an ORF. Breadth was defined as annotated unique rearrangements over total unique productive rearrangements; depth was the summed frequency of those rearrangements. Group comparisons of TCR breadth used two-sided Wilcoxon rank-sum tests. In its TCRdb copy, this immuneACCESS table keeps in-frame sequences only and misses some clones. Where compared with another copy, unresolved V genes explain less than half of these, and the others have no known cause. V and J calls and clone size follow that table, whereas D and trimming were derived from the DNA. In this sample the table shows hundreds of thousands of clones, approximately 90% of which occur a single time. Approximately 5% of the sample rests with the top ten.

On the study overall, not on this receptor specifically: The study was not powered to compare responses between vaccine doses or regimens. Non-spike TCR breadth was comparable between vaccine and placebo recipients, consistent with the vaccine containing only spike. According to the authors, total T cell responses may have been underestimated by the TCR breadth and depth analyses. Ad26.COV2.S recipients had higher spike-specific TCR breadth than placebo recipients (P = 0.0014). After vaccination, substantial breadth of spike-specific CD8+ and CD4+ T cell responses was reported.

This clone was recorded only once. Its antigen is not yet known. It has no much larger one-base neighbor in the sample; base qualities were not kept. The chain is encoded by TRBV7-9 joined to TRBJ1-5; the D gene lacks a confident call. The sequence derives from a person aged 18-60 years who received the Ad26.COV2.S COVID-19 vaccine or a placebo. The specimen was peripheral blood, collected in a trial of Ad26.COV2.S vaccine versus placebo. The nucleotide sequence reads as follows: TGTGCCAGCAGCTTAGTCGGTAGCAATCAGCCCCAGCATTTT. Translated, it gives CASSLVGSNQPQHF.